Listed below are T cell receptor beta chains from one sample, sequenced in a study of CD4 T cells in relation to SARS-CoV-2 and coronaviruses. Their antigen targets remain unknown. Assay: immunoSEQ multiplex PCR; the TCRdb copy retains only in-frame clones and omits some. This sample has around 16,000 clones, with about 82% found just once. The sequenced material came from CD4+ T cells from PBMCs, cultured in vitro. These receptors all come from a human donor in good health. Each CDR3 is given with its conserved first and last residue. A D gene is named only where the DNA matches it firmly. Some rows have no size entry. The others give once, few or many, or a class for an expanded clone.

v_gene: TRBV19; j_gene: TRBJ2-1; d_gene: -; abundance: -; CDR3nt: TGTGCCAGTAGTATTGATAATGAGCAGTTCTTC; CDR3aa: CASSIDNEQFF
v_gene: TRBV24-1; j_gene: TRBJ1-6; d_gene: -; abundance: -; CDR3nt: TGTGCCACCAGTGATAGGAAGAATAATTCACCCCTCCACTTT; CDR3aa: CATSDRKNNSPLHF
v_gene: TRBV5-4; j_gene: TRBJ2-1; d_gene: TRBD2; abundance: -; CDR3nt: TGTGCCAGCAGCTTGGAAGTACTAGCGGGGCAAGAGCAGTTCTTC; CDR3aa: CASSLEVLAGQEQFF
v_gene: TRBV5-4; j_gene: TRBJ2-3; d_gene: -; abundance: -; CDR3nt: TGTGCCAGCAGCTTACAACAGGCAGTGGTCACAGATACGCAGTATTTT; CDR3aa: CASSLQQAVVTDTQYF
v_gene: TRBV24-1; j_gene: TRBJ1-2; d_gene: -; abundance: few; CDR3nt: TGTGCCACCAGACCGGGGGGGCCCGGGGGTGAGTTTCCTGATGGCTACACCTTC; CDR3aa: CATRPGGPGGEFPDGYTF
v_gene: TRBV5-6; j_gene: TRBJ1-3; d_gene: -; abundance: -; CDR3nt: TGTGCCAGCAGCCCGGATAGCTCTGTGGGAAACACCATATATTTT; CDR3aa: CASSPDSSVGNTIYF
v_gene: TRBV6-5; j_gene: TRBJ1-5; d_gene: -; abundance: -; CDR3nt: TGTGCCAGCAGTACACTGGGCGGGAATCAGCCCCAGCATTTT; CDR3aa: CASSTLGGNQPQHF
v_gene: TRBV5-1; j_gene: TRBJ2-7; d_gene: TRBD2; abundance: -; CDR3nt: TGCGCCAGCAGCTTGATGCCACTAGCGGGACGGTCCGGCGAGCAGTACTTC; CDR3aa: CASSLMPLAGRSGEQYF
v_gene: TRBV6-5; j_gene: TRBJ2-3; d_gene: TRBD1; abundance: -; CDR3nt: TGTGCCAGCAGGCCGGGACAGGGGATTCCAGATACGCAGTATTTT; CDR3aa: CASRPGQGIPDTQYF
v_gene: TRBV29-1; j_gene: TRBJ1-2; d_gene: TRBD1; abundance: -; CDR3nt: TGCAGCGTTAACGGGGACAGGGAGTTTAGTGGCTACACCTTC; CDR3aa: CSVNGDREFSGYTF
v_gene: TRBV27; j_gene: TRBJ2-7; d_gene: -; abundance: -; CDR3nt: TGTGCCAGCAGTACTGGGGGAGACCCCTACGAGCAGTACTTC; CDR3aa: CASSTGGDPYEQYF
v_gene: TRBV2; j_gene: TRBJ1-3; d_gene: -; abundance: -; CDR3nt: TGTGCCAGCAGAGTGGACTCTGGAAACACCATATATTTT; CDR3aa: CASRVDSGNTIYF
v_gene: TRBV7-9; j_gene: TRBJ2-7; d_gene: TRBD1; abundance: -; CDR3nt: TGTGCCAGCAGCCTAGGACAGGGGGACTACGAGCAGTACTTC; CDR3aa: CASSLGQGDYEQYF
v_gene: TRBV4-1; j_gene: TRBJ2-1; d_gene: TRBD2; abundance: -; CDR3nt: TGCGCCAGCAGCCAGAGCGGGATTGAGCAGTTCTTC; CDR3aa: CASSQSGIEQFF
v_gene: TRBV7-9; j_gene: TRBJ2-2; d_gene: TRBD1; abundance: -; CDR3nt: TGTGCCAGCAGTTTCCTACAGGGGTCCGGGGAGCTGTTTTTT; CDR3aa: CASSFLQGSGELFF
v_gene: TRBV28; j_gene: TRBJ2-7; d_gene: TRBD2; abundance: -; CDR3nt: TGTGCCAGCAGGTATAGCGGGGGGAGCTCCTACGAGCAGTACTTC; CDR3aa: CASRYSGGSSYEQYF
v_gene: TRBV18; j_gene: TRBJ2-3; d_gene: -; abundance: -; CDR3nt: TGTGCCAGCTCACTAGGACTTGCACGCACAGATACGCAGTATTTT; CDR3aa: CASSLGLARTDTQYF
v_gene: TRBV7-3; j_gene: TRBJ2-3; d_gene: -; abundance: -; CDR3nt: TGTGCCAGCAGCTTATCTAGCACAGATACGCAGTATTTT; CDR3aa: CASSLSSTDTQYF
v_gene: TRBV30; j_gene: TRBJ1-2; d_gene: -; abundance: -; CDR3nt: TGTGCCTGGAGTGAGGGGGGGTATGGCTACACCTTC; CDR3aa: CAWSEGGYGYTF
v_gene: TRBV6-4; j_gene: TRBJ2-5; d_gene: TRBD2; abundance: -; CDR3nt: TGTGCCAGCAGTGCCGCACTAAGGGTTAGCGGGAGGTCGGAGACCCAGTACTTC; CDR3aa: CASSAALRVSGRSETQYF
v_gene: TRBV4-2; j_gene: TRBJ1-2; d_gene: TRBD1; abundance: -; CDR3nt: TGTGCCAGCAGCCAAGGGGGCCAGGGGGATGGCTACACCTTC; CDR3aa: CASSQGGQGDGYTF
v_gene: TRBV7-9; j_gene: TRBJ2-5; d_gene: TRBD2; abundance: -; CDR3nt: TGTGCCAGCAGCTTAGGAGCGGGAGGGCAAGAGACCCAGTACTTC; CDR3aa: CASSLGAGGQETQYF
v_gene: TRBV5-1; j_gene: TRBJ2-5; d_gene: -; abundance: -; CDR3nt: TGCGCCAGCCGGGACACCCAAGAGACCCAGTACTTC; CDR3aa: CASRDTQETQYF
v_gene: TRBV30; j_gene: TRBJ2-1; d_gene: TRBD2; abundance: once; CDR3nt: TGTGCCTGGAGTGTTGGGCTAGCGGGATACAATGAGCAGTTCTTC; CDR3aa: CAWSVGLAGYNEQFF
v_gene: TRBV7-3; j_gene: TRBJ2-1; d_gene: TRBD2; abundance: -; CDR3nt: TGTGCCAGCAGCTCCCAGCCGGGGGGTGCGGGAGGGTACAATGAGCAGTTCTTC; CDR3aa: CASSSQPGGAGGYNEQFF
v_gene: TRBV6-5; j_gene: TRBJ1-1; d_gene: TRBD1; abundance: -; CDR3nt: TGTGCCAGCAGTCAGGGGGTCATGAACACTGAAGCTTTCTTT; CDR3aa: CASSQGVMNTEAFF
v_gene: TRBV28; j_gene: TRBJ2-2; d_gene: -; abundance: -; CDR3nt: TGTGCCAGCAGTCCCCGGAGGACCGGGGAGCTGTTTTTT; CDR3aa: CASSPRRTGELFF
v_gene: TRBV5-1; j_gene: TRBJ1-2; d_gene: -; abundance: -; CDR3nt: TGCGCCAGCAGCTTTGACCCAGGGCGACCGTATGGCTACACCTTC; CDR3aa: CASSFDPGRPYGYTF
v_gene: TRBV3-1/TRBV3-2; j_gene: TRBJ1-2; d_gene: -; abundance: few; CDR3nt: TGTGCCAGCAGCCAAGCGGGGGGAGGCTACACCTTC; CDR3aa: CASSQAGGGYTF
v_gene: TRBV19; j_gene: TRBJ2-4; d_gene: TRBD1; abundance: -; CDR3nt: TGTGCCAGTAGTCCCCGACAAGGGGGCGTATCCAAAAACATTCAGTACTTC; CDR3aa: CASSPRQGGVSKNIQYF
v_gene: TRBV12-3/TRBV12-4; j_gene: TRBJ2-1; d_gene: -; abundance: -; CDR3nt: TGTGCCAGCAGTTTGTCATCCGAGCAGTTCTTC; CDR3aa: CASSLSSEQFF
v_gene: TRBV19; j_gene: TRBJ2-7; d_gene: -; abundance: -; CDR3nt: TGTGCCAGTAGTATAGACCTCACTCCTTCCTACGAGCAGTACTTC; CDR3aa: CASSIDLTPSYEQYF
v_gene: TRBV21-1; j_gene: TRBJ1-4; d_gene: -; abundance: -; CDR3nt: TGTGCCAGCAGCACTAACCGGGGCCTAAAGGGGTTTTTT; CDR3aa: CASSTNRGLKGFF
v_gene: TRBV19; j_gene: TRBJ1-1; d_gene: -; abundance: -; CDR3nt: TGTGCCAGTAGTAATCGTCGGGGGCTAATGAACACTGAAGCTTTCTTT; CDR3aa: CASSNRRGLMNTEAFF
v_gene: TRBV6-6; j_gene: TRBJ2-3; d_gene: -; abundance: few; CDR3nt: TGTGCCAGCACCCTACCCCATCCAGGGAGGACAGATACGCAGTATTTT; CDR3aa: CASTLPHPGRTDTQYF
v_gene: TRBV30; j_gene: TRBJ2-2; d_gene: -; abundance: -; CDR3nt: TGTGCCTGGAGTGGGGCCGTCTCCGGCACCGGGGAGCTGTTTTTT; CDR3aa: CAWSGAVSGTGELFF
v_gene: TRBV3-1/TRBV3-2; j_gene: TRBJ1-5; d_gene: -; abundance: -; CDR3nt: TGTGCCAGCAGCCCTACAGGGTTGGGGGGCAATCAGCCCCAGCATTTT; CDR3aa: CASSPTGLGGNQPQHF
v_gene: TRBV19; j_gene: TRBJ1-1; d_gene: -; abundance: -; CDR3nt: TGTGCCAGTACTGGGAGGGTATGGGTCCCTGAAGCTTTCTTT; CDR3aa: CASTGRVWVPEAFF
v_gene: TRBV30; j_gene: TRBJ1-4; d_gene: -; abundance: -; CDR3nt: TGTGCCTGGAGACAACCCCAGGACGGTGAAAAACTGTTTTTT; CDR3aa: CAWRQPQDGEKLFF
v_gene: TRBV27; j_gene: TRBJ2-3; d_gene: -; abundance: -; CDR3nt: TGTGCCAGCAGTCCTCACGGGTCAGATACGCAGTATTTT; CDR3aa: CASSPHGSDTQYF
v_gene: TRBV5-4; j_gene: TRBJ2-7; d_gene: TRBD2; abundance: -; CDR3nt: TGTGCCAGCAGCTTGGGGATAGCGGGATTCAACGAGCAGTACTTC; CDR3aa: CASSLGIAGFNEQYF
v_gene: TRBV28; j_gene: TRBJ1-2; d_gene: -; abundance: -; CDR3nt: TGTGCCAGCAGTGTGGGGACAACCCTTAACTATGGCTACACCTTC; CDR3aa: CASSVGTTLNYGYTF